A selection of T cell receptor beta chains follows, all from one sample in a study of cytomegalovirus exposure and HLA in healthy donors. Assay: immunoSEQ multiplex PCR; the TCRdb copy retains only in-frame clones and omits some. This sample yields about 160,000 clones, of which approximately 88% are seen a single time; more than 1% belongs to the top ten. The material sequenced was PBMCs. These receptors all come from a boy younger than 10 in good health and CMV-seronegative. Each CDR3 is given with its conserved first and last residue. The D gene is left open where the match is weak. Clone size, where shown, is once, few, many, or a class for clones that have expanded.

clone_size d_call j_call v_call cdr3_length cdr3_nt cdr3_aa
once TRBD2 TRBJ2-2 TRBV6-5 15 TGTGCCAGCAGAACTGGGGGGGCGAACACCGGGGAGCTGTTTTTT CASRTGGANTGELFF
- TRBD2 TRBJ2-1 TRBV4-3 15 TGCGCCAGCAGCCCCGAGCTAGCGGCTTACAATGAGCAGTTCTTC CASSPELAAYNEQFF
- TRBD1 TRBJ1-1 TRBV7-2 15 TGTGCCAGCAGCCCCCGACAGGGGATGAACACTGAAGCTTTCTTT CASSPRQGMNTEAFF
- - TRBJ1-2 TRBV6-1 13 TGTGCCAGCAGTGGTTCCAGGGTCTATGGCTACACCTTC CASSGSRVYGYTF
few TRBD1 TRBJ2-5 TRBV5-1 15 TGCGCCAGCAGCCTCCGGGACAGGTCTCAAGAGACCCAGTACTTC CASSLRDRSQETQYF
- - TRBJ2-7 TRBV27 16 TGTGCCAGCAGTTTATCAGTTGAAGGGAGCTCCTACGAGCAGTACTTC CASSLSVEGSSYEQYF
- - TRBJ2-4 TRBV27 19 TGTGCCAGCAGTCGCTCCGGGGGAGTGAGACCCGTAGCCAAAAACATTCAGTACTTC CASSRSGGVRPVAKNIQYF
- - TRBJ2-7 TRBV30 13 TGTGCCTGGAGTCGGATACTGAGGGTCGAGCAGTACTTC CAWSRILRVEQYF
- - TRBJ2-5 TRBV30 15 TGTGCCTGGAAGGTTGTTGGGGGGGCACAAGAGACCCAGTACTTC CAWKVVGGAQETQYF
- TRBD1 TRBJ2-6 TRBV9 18 TGTGCCAGCAGCGTAGGGGCAGGGGGAAACTCTGGGGCCAACGTCCTGACTTTC CASSVGAGGNSGANVLTF
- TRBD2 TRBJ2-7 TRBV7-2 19 TGTGCCAGCAGCCCGAGCCCCCGGACTAGCGGAGGGGGCTCCTACGAGCAGTACTTC CASSPSPRTSGGGSYEQYF
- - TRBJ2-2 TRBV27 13 TGTGCCAGCAGTTTTGGGAGCACCGGGGAGCTGTTTTTT CASSFGSTGELFF
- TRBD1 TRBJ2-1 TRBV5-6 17 TGTGCCAGCAGCTGGGGGACAGGGCCCTGGGTTGACAATGAGCAGTTCTTC CASSWGTGPWVDNEQFF